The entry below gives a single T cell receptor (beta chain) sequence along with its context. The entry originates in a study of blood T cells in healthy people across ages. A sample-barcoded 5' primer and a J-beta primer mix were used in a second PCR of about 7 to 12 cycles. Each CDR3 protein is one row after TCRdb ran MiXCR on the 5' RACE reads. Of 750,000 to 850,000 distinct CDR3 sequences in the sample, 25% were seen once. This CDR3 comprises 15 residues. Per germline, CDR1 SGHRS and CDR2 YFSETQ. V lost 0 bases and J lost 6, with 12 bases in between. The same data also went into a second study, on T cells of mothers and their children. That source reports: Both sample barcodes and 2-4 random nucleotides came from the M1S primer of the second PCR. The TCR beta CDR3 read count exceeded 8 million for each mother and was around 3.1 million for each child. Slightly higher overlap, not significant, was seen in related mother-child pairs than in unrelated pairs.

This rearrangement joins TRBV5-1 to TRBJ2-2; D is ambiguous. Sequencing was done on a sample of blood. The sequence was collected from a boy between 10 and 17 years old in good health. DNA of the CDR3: TGCGCCAGCAGCTTGGACTATCCGGGCGCCGGGGAGCTGTTTTTT. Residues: CASSLDYPGAGELFF.